Listed here are 21 T cell receptor beta chains from one sample, sequenced in a study of blood T cell repertoires in COVID-19. Libraries were prepared by immunoSEQ multiplex PCR; TCRdb keeps only in-frame clonotypes and omits some of them. The data contain roughly 350,000 clones, roughly 90% of them singletons. The specimen was PBMCs or T cells enriched from blood (not recorded which). Every receptor here comes from a young woman who had recovered from COVID-19.

The gene calls are TRBV5-4 and TRBJ2-2, with a tentative D call TRBD2 (6 bases). CDR3 length: 16 residues. Between the trimmed V and J ends, which lost 0 bases and 0 bases, there was a span of 9 bases. CDR1 is SGHNT and CDR2 is YYREEE in the germline V gene (reference sequence). CDR3 DNA sequence: TGTGCCAGCAGCTTGGCGGGCGGGGCGAACACCGGGGAGCTGTTTTTT. Protein sequence: CASSLAGGANTGELFF.

This chain joins TRBV28 and TRBJ1-2, with unresolved D. The CDR3 runs 13 residues. Trimming took 6 bases from V and 5 from J, leaving 13 bases between them. Germline V gene data show CDR1 as MDHEN and CDR2 as SYDVKM. The CDR3 spells CASSPNDIYGYTF. CDR3 sequence (DNA): TGTGCCAGCAGCCCTAACGACATTTATGGCTACACCTTC.

The chain combines TRBV7-8 with TRBJ2-2, with TRBD2 identical over 7 bases. CDR1 is SGHVS, CDR2 FQNEAQ, per germline. Germline trimming cut 5 bases from V and 6 bases from J; bases unmatched to any gene: 15. The CDR3 covers 17 residues. The CDR3: CASSETAGLLRAGELFF. CDR3 nucleotides: TGTGCCAGCAGCGAAACCGCGGGACTACTGCGAGCCGGGGAGCTGTTTTTT. Full variable domain (outside the CDR3, taken from reference TRBV7-8 and TRBJ2-2): GAGVSQSPRYKVAKRGQDVALRCDPISGHVSLFWYQQALGQGPEFLTYFQNEAQLDKSGLPSDRFFAERPEGSVSTLKIQRTQQEDSAVYLCASSETAGLLRAGELFFGEGSRLTVL.

CDR3 sequence (DNA): TGTGCCAGCAGTGACTCGCGAACAGGGAGATACTATGGCTACACCTTC. Translated: CASSDSRTGRYYGYTF. This rearrangement joins TRBV6-4 to TRBJ1-2; possibly TRBD1 for D (6 bases). CDR3 size: 16 residues. Germline CDR1 is MRHNA and CDR2 is SNTAGT. V was clipped by 0 bases and J by 3 bases, with 14 bases between them.

The CDR3 bases are TGTGCCAGCAGCCGGACGGGGGATCCCTACAATGAGCAGTTCTTC. Translation: CASSRTGDPYNEQFF. This sequence joins TRBV7-2 and TRBJ2-1, with D possibly being TRBD2 (6 bases). Germline values: CDR1 SGHTA, CDR2 FQGNSA. There are 15 residues in the CDR3. Trimming removed 5 bases from V and 2 bases from J, with 13 bases in between. Looking up the rest from reference TRBV7-2 and TRBJ2-1 gives the full variable domain: GAGVSQSPSNKVTEKGKDVELRCDPISGHTALYWYRQSLGQGLEFLIYFQGNSAPDKSGLPSDRFSAERTGGSVSTLTIQRTQQEDSAVYLCASSRTGDPYNEQFFGPGTRLTVL.

The CDR3 here is CASSPPRREPNYGYTF. DNA for the CDR3: TGTGCCAGCTCACCACCGAGGAGGGAACCTAACTATGGCTACACCTTC. The chain recombines TRBV18 with TRBJ1-2, with D unresolved. Per the germline V gene, CDR1 is KGHSH and CDR2 is LQKENI. This CDR3 comprises 16 residues. V was cut by 0 bases and J by 0 bases, with 11 bases left in between.

This chain connects TRBV6-2 or TRBV6-3 to TRBJ1-1; 9 bases map to TRBD1. With 6 bases clipped from V and 4 bases from J, the junction kept 9 bases outside the gene matches. The CDR3 has 15 amino acids. Germline V gene lookup returns CDR1 MNHEY and CDR2 SVGEGT. CDR3 in amino acids: CASSPGQGSGTEAFF. The CDR3 coding sequence is TGTGCCAGCAGCCCGGGACAGGGAAGCGGCACTGAAGCTTTCTTT.

The genes are TRBV2 and TRBJ1-5; 9 nucleotides line up with TRBD1. CDR3 size: 15 residues. Trimming cost V 8 bases and J 0 bases; bases outside gene matches: 5. The germline gives CDR1 SNHLY, CDR2 FYNNEI. The CDR3 coding sequence is TGTGCCAGCGGTCGGGACAGGGATAGCAATCAGCCCCAGCATTTT. As protein: CASGRDRDSNQPQHF.

The chain joins TRBV4-1 to TRBJ1-3; TRBD1 is a possible D gene (6 bases). Trimming took 3 bases from V and 0 from J, leaving 9 bases between them. The germline V gene has CDR1 MGHRA and CDR2 YSYEKL. The CDR3 extends over 15 amino acids. The CDR3 is CASSHVQGSGNTIYF. The DNA of the CDR3 is TGCGCCAGCAGCCATGTACAGGGCTCTGGAAACACCATATATTTT.

The chain links TRBV24-1 to TRBJ2-2; D is perhaps TRBD1 (6 bases). The CDR3 runs to 19 residues. Trimming took 6 bases from V and 0 from J, leaving 22 bases between them. The V gene's germline CDR1 is KGHDR and CDR2 SFDVKD. The CDR3 bases are TGTGCCACCAGTTCACTTGGGGGTTGGAACAGGGCGAACACCGGGGAGCTGTTTTTT. Translated, it gives CATSSLGGWNRANTGELFF.

The chain uses TRBV3-1 (or the pseudogene TRBV3-2) and TRBJ1-1, with 8 bases fitting TRBD1. This CDR3 comprises 15 residues. Germline CDR1 and CDR2: LGHDT and YNNKEL (reference sequence). J was trimmed by 7 bases and V by 0 bases; bases with no gene match: 7. CDR3 protein: CASSQEGAGGIEAFF. The CDR3 DNA is TGTGCCAGCAGCCAAGAAGGGGCAGGGGGCATTGAAGCTTTCTTT.

J is TRBJ2-5 and V is TRBV4-1; TRBD1 agrees at 11 bases. Germline V gene lookup returns CDR1 MGHRA and CDR2 YSYEKL. Trimming cost V 0 bases and J 5 bases; bases outside gene matches: 14. The CDR3 has 19 amino acids. Here the CDR3 reads CASSQDTRTGGGFWETQYF. CDR3 bases: TGCGCCAGCAGCCAAGATACGAGGACAGGGGGCGGGTTCTGGGAGACCCAGTACTTC.

The chain carries TRBV19 and TRBJ2-1, with D perhaps TRBD2 (6 bases). This CDR3 has 15 residues. Germline CDR1 and CDR2: LNHDA and SQIVND (reference sequence). Trimming cost V 8 bases and J 4 bases, with 18 bases left between them. The chain's CDR3 is CASGPGGGAYNEQFF. The CDR3, as DNA: TGTGCCAGTGGACCGGGTGGCGGGGCGTACAATGAGCAGTTCTTC. Full variable domain (missing parts from reference TRBV19 and TRBJ2-1): DGGITQSPKYLFRKEGQNVTLSCEQNLNHDAMYWYRQDPGQGLRLIYYSQIVNDFQKGDIAEGYSVSREKKESFPLTVTSAQKNPTAFYLCASGPGGGAYNEQFFGPGTRLTVL.

V gene TRBV6-2 or TRBV6-3 combines with J gene TRBJ2-3; 8 bases fit TRBD2. The CDR3 has 15 residues. The germline CDR1 and CDR2 sequences are MNHEY and SVGEGT. The junction had 4 bases not matched to a gene; V was cut back by 5 bases and J by 0 bases. CDR3 sequence: CASSHSGTSTDTQYF. The CDR3 bases are TGTGCCAGCAGTCATAGCGGGACTAGCACAGATACGCAGTATTTT.

Note on this clone: The identical CDR3 is also encoded by other nucleotide sequences in the sample. V usage is TRBV18 and J usage is TRBJ1-1; D gene ambiguous. CDR1 KGHSH and CDR2 LQKENI come from the germline V gene. V was trimmed by 3 bases and J by 0 bases, leaving 5 bases between them. This CDR3 region has 13 residues. For the CDR3, the DNA is TGTGCCAGCTCACCCTCTCTGAACACTGAAGCTTTCTTT. It specifies CASSPSLNTEAFF.

This chain uses TRBV24-1 with TRBJ2-1, with 10 bases aligning to TRBD2. This CDR3 contains 13 residues. Germline CDR1 reads KGHDR; CDR2 reads SFDVKD. V shed 12 bases and J 3 bases; nucleotides not matched to a gene: 4. Here the CDR3 DNA reads TGTGCCTCGCAGCGGGGGGGCTACAATGAGCAGTTCTTC. Its translation is CASQRGGYNEQFF.

CDR3 loop: CASSGRQGRTDTQYF. The CDR3 DNA is TGTGCCAGCAGCGGGCGACAGGGTCGCACAGATACGCAGTATTTT. This chain uses TRBV5-5 with TRBJ2-3, with 7 bases aligning to TRBD1. Germline V gene data show CDR1 as SGHKS and CDR2 as YYEKEE (reference sequence). The ends lost 4 bases at V and 1 base at J; junction bases unmatched: 6. The CDR3 runs to 15 residues.

This rearrangement joins TRBV30 to TRBJ2-7; D is perhaps TRBD1 (6 bases). From germline, CDR1 is GTSNPN and CDR2 SVGIG (reference sequence). The CDR3 is 12 residues long. Trimming removed 2 bases from V and 5 bases from J, with 10 bases in between. The CDR3: CAWSLTGHEQYF. The CDR3 region has the DNA TGTGCCTGGAGTCTGACAGGCCACGAGCAGTACTTC. The full variable domain, rest sourced from reference TRBV30 and TRBJ2-7, is SQTIHQWPATLVQPVGSPLSLECTVEGTSNPNLYWYRQAAGRGLQLLFYSVGIGQISSEVPQNLSASRPQDRQFILSSKKLLLSDSGFYLCAWSLTGHEQYFGPGTRLTVT.

The genes are TRBV29-1 and TRBJ2-7; D perhaps matches TRBD1 (5 bases). The germline V and J ends were trimmed by 5 bases and 0 bases, with 14 bases remaining between them. CDR3 size: 14 residues. CDR1 SQVTM and CDR2 ANQGSEA come from the germline V gene. This CDR3 reads CSVIPRVSSYEQYF. The CDR3 bases are TGCAGCGTTATCCCCAGGGTGAGCTCCTACGAGCAGTACTTC.

This clone has just a few counts. V is TRBV30 and J is TRBJ1-3; possibly TRBD1 for D (5 bases). The CDR3 sequence is 15 residues long. The germline V gene has CDR1 GTSNPN and CDR2 SVGIG (reference sequence). V lost 0 bases to trimming and J lost 3 bases, with 12 bases between them. Here the CDR3 reads CAWSVDSQLGNTIYF. The DNA of the CDR3 is TGTGCCTGGAGTGTTGACAGCCAACTTGGAAACACCATATATTTT.

The chain carries TRBV5-1 and TRBJ2-7, with TRBD1 identical over 8 bases. V lost 4 bases and J lost 7; bases outside the gene matches: 10. Germline V CDR1 and CDR2: SGHRS, YFSETQ. CDR3 length: 14 amino acids. The CDR3 DNA is TGCGCCAGCAGCGAACCAGGACAGGGTAGAGAGCAGTACTTC. Translated, it gives CASSEPGQGREQYF.